Listed here are 3 T cell receptor beta chains from one sample, sequenced in a study of shared clonotypes between healthy human individuals. The protocol was immunoSEQ multiplex PCR, while the TCRdb copy is restricted to in-frame clones and leaves out a portion. The table lists about 1.5 million clones, 95% to 99% of them singletons. The sequencing sample was made of naive CD4+ T cells sorted from blood. Stated subset: CD45RA+ positively selected. The origin of the receptors is a man aged 25 to 45 in good health.

CDR3 sequence reads: CASSSGTGHEYTQYF. The CDR3 DNA is TGTGCCAGCAGCAGCGGGACAGGGCATGAATATACGCAGTATTTT. V usage is TRBV5-4 and J usage is TRBJ2-3; 9 bases match TRBD1. From germline, CDR1 is SGHNT and CDR2 YYREEE (reference sequence). The CDR3 covers 15 residues. After removal of 4 bases from V and 7 bases from J, the junction contained 10 bases not matched to a gene.

The sample holds one count of this clone. The chain uses TRBV7-6 and TRBJ2-7, with D possibly matching TRBD1 (5 bases). Trimming cost V 3 bases and J 4 bases, with 10 bases left between them. CDR1 SGHVS and CDR2 FNYEAQ come from the germline V gene. The CDR3 has 13 residues. The CDR3: CASSFLDSYEQYF. The CDR3 DNA sequence: TGTGCCAGCAGCTTTCTAGACAGTTACGAGCAGTACTTC.

V usage is TRBV11-2 and J usage is TRBJ1-1; 7 bases align to TRBD1. Trimming removed 4 bases from V and 2 bases from J; junction bases left unmatched: 7. Germline V gives CDR1 SGHAT, CDR2 FQNNGV. The CDR3 spans 15 residues. CDR3 protein: CASSSQGQRNTEAFF. In DNA form, the CDR3 reads TGTGCCAGCAGCTCGCAGGGACAGCGAAACACTGAAGCTTTCTTT.